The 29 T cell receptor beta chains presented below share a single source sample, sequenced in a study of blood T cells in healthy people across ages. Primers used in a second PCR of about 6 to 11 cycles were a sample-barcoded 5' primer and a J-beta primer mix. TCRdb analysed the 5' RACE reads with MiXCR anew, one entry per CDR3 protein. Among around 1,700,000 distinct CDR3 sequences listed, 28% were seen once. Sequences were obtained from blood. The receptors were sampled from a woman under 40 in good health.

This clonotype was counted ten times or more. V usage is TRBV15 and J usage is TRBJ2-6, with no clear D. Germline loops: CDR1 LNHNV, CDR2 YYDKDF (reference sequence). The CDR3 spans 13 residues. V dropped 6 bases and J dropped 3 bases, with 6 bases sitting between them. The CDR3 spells CATSPGGANVLTF. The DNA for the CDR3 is TGTGCCACCAGTCCCGGTGGGGCCAACGTCCTGACTTTC.

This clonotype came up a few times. The CDR3 spells CASQAKRDLNNEQFF. The CDR3 DNA reads TGTGCCAGCCAGGCCAAGCGGGATCTAAACAATGAGCAGTTCTTC. This chain links TRBV6-5 with TRBJ2-1; TRBD2 matches at 7 bases. The germline CDR1 and CDR2 sequences are MNHEY and SVGAGI. V lost 8 bases, J lost 5 bases, and 12 bases stayed unmatched. CDR3 length: 15 residues.

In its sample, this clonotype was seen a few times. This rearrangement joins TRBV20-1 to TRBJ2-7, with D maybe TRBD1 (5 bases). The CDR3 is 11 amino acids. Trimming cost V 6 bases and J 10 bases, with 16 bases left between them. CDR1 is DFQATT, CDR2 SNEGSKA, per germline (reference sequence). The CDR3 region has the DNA TGCAGTGCCCGAACTGGCGACAGCCAGTACTTC. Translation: CSARTGDSQYF.

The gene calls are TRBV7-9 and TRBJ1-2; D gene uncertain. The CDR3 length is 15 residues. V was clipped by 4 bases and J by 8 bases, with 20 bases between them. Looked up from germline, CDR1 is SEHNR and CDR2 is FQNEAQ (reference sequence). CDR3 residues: CASSSVRKSAAGYTF. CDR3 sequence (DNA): TGTGCCAGCAGCTCAGTTCGAAAATCGGCGGCAGGCTACACCTTC.

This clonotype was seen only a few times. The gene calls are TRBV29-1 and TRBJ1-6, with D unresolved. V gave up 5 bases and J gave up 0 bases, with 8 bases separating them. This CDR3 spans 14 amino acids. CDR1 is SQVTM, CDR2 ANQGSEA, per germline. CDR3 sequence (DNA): TGCAGCGTTTCAAGCAGCTCCTATAATTCACCCCTCCACTTT. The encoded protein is CSVSSSSYNSPLHF. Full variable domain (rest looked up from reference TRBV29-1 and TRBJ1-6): SAVISQKPSRDICQRGTSLTIQCQVDSQVTMMFWYRQQPGQSLTLIATANQGSEATYESGFVIDKFPISRPNLTFSTLTVSNMSPEDSSIYLCSVSSSSYNSPLHFGNGTRLTVT.

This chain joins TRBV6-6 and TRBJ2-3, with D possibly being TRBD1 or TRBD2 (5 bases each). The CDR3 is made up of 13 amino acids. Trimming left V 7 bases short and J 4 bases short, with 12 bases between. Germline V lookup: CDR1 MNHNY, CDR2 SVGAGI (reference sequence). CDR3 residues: CASTWGTADTQYF. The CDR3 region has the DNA TGTGCCAGCACCTGGGGGACCGCAGATACGCAGTATTTT.

The DNA of the CDR3 is TGTGCCACCAGCAGGCTAGGAGATACGCAGTATTTT. This gives the protein CATSRLGDTQYF. The chain carries TRBV15 and TRBJ2-3; D remains ambiguous. The CDR3 sequence is 12 residues long. CDR1 LNHNV and CDR2 YYDKDF come from the germline V gene (reference sequence). V lost 3 bases, J lost 5 bases, and 6 bases lay in between.

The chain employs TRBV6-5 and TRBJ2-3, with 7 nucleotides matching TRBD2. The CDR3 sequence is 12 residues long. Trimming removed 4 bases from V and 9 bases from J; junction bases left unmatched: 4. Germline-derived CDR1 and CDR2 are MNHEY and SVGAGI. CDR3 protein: CASSSTSRTQYF. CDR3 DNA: TGTGCCAGCAGTTCGACTAGCCGCACGCAGTATTTT.

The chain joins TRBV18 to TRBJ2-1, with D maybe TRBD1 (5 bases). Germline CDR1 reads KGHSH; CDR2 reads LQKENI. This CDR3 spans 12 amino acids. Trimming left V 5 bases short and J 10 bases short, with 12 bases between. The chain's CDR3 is CASSIGALEQFF. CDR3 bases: TGTGCCAGCTCAATAGGGGCTCTAGAGCAGTTCTTC.

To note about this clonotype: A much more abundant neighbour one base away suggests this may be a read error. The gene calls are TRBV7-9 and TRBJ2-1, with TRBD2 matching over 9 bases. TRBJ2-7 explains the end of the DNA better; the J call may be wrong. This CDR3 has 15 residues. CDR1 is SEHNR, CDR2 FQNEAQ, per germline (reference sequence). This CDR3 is CASSLKRGALNEQYF. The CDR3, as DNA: TGTGCCAGCAGCTTGAAGCGGGGGGCCCTAAATGAGCAGTACTTC.

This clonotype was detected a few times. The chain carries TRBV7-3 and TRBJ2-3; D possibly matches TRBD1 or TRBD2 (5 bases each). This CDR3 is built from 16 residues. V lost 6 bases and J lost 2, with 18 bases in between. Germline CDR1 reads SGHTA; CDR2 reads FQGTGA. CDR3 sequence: CASSLAGTLSTDTQYF. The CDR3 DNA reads TGTGCCAGCAGTTTGGCCGGGACCCTATCCACAGATACGCAGTATTTT.

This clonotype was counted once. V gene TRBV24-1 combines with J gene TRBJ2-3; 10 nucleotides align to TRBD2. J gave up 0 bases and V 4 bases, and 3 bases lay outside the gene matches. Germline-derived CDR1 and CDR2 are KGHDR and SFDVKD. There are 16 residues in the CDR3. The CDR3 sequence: CATSDGLAVSTDTQYF. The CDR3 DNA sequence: TGTGCCACCAGTGACGGACTAGCGGTTAGCACAGATACGCAGTATTTT.

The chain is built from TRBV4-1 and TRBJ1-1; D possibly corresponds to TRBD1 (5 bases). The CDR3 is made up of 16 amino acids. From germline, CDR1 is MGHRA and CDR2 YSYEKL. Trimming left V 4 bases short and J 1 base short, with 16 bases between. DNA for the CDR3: TGCGCCAGCAGCCGTCGCTGGGAGGGGTCGAACACTGAAGCTTTCTTT. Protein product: CASSRRWEGSNTEAFF.

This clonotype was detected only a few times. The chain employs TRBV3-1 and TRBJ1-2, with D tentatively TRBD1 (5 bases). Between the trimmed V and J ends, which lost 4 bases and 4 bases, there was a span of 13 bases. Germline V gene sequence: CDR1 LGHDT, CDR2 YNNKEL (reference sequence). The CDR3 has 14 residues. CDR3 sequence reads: CASSLEQATYGYTF. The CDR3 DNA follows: TGTGCCAGCAGCCTCGAACAGGCCACCTATGGCTACACCTTC.

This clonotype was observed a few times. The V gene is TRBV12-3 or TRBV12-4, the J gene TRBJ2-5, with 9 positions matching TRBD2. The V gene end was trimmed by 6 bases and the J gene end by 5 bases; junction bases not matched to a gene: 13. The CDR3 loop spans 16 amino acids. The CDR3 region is CASSAGGPSLGETQYF. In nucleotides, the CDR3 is TGTGCCAGCAGCGCGGGGGGGCCGAGTTTAGGGGAGACCCAGTACTTC.

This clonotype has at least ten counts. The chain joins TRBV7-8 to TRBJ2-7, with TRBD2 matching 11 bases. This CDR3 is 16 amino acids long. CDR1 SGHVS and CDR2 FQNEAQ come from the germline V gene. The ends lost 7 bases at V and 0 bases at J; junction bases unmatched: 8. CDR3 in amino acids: CASTPRGLAASYEQYF. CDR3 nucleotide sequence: TGTGCCAGCACGCCCCGGGGACTAGCGGCCTCCTACGAGCAGTACTTC.

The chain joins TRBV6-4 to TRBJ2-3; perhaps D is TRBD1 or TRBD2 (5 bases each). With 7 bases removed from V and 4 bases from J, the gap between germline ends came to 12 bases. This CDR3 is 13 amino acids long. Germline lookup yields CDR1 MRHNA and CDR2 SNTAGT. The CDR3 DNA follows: TGTGCCAGCATAATCTCGGGGCCAGATACGCAGTATTTT. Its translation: CASIISGPDTQYF.

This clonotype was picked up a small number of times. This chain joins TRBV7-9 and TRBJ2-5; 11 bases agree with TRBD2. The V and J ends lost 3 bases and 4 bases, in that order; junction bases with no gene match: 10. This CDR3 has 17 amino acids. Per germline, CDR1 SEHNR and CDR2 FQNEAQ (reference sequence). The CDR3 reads CASSLGTSGGPIETQYF. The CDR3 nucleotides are TGTGCCAGCAGCTTGGGTACTAGCGGGGGCCCTATAGAGACCCAGTACTTC.

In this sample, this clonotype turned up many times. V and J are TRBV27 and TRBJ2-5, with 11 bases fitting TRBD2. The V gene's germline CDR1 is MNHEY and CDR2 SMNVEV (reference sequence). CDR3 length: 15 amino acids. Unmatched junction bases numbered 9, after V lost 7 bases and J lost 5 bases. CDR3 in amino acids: CASKGLAGGRETQYF. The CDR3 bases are TGTGCCAGCAAAGGGCTAGCGGGAGGTCGGGAGACCCAGTACTTC.

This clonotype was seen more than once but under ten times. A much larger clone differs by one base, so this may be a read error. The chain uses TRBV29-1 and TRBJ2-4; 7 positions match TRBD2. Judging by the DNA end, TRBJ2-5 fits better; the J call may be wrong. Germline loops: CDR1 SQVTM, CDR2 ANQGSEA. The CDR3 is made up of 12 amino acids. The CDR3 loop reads CGVDSGKETQYF. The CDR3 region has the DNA TGCGGCGTTGACAGCGGGAAAGAGACCCAGTACTTC.

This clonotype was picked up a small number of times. CDR3 loop: CASSRLRGGDTGELFF. CDR3 in DNA: TGCGCCAGCAGCCGCCTCAGGGGTGGAGACACCGGGGAGCTGTTTTTT. The rearrangement joins TRBV5-1 to TRBJ2-2; TRBD1 might be the D (6 bases). Trimming removed 4 bases from V and 3 bases from J, with 16 bases in between. Germline values: CDR1 SGHRS, CDR2 YFSETQ. This CDR3 is 16 amino acids long.

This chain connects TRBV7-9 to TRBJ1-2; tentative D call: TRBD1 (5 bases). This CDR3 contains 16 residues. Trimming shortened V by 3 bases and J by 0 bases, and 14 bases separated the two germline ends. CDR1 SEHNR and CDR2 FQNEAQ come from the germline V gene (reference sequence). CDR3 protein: CASSFGGGKANYGYTF. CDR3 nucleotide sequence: TGTGCCAGCAGCTTTGGGGGAGGCAAAGCTAACTATGGCTACACCTTC. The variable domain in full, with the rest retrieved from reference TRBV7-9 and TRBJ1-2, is DTGVSQNPRHKITKRGQNVTFRCDPISEHNRLYWYRQTLGQGPEFLTYFQNEAQLEKSRLLSDRFSAERPKGSFSTLEIQRTEQGDSAMYLCASSFGGGKANYGYTFGSGTRLTVV.

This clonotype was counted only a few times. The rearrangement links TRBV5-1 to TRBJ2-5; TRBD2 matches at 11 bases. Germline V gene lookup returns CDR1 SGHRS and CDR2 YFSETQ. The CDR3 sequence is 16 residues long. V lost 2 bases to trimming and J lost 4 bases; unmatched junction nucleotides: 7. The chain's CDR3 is CASSFGLAGGTETQYF. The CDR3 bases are TGCGCCAGCAGCTTCGGGCTAGCGGGAGGTACAGAGACCCAGTACTTC.

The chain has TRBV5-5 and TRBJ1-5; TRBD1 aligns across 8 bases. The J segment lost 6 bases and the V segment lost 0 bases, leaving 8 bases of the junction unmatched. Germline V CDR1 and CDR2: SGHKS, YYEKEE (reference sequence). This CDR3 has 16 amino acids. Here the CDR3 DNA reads TGTGCCAGCAGCTTGGGTTACCAGGGGGCAGGTCAGCCCCAGCATTTT. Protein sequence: CASSLGYQGAGQPQHF.

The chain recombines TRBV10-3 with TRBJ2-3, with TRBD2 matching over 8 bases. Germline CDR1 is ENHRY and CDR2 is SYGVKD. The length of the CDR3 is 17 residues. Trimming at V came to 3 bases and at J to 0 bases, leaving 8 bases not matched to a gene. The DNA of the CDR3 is TGTGCCATCAGTGAACTAGCGGCGGGGACTAGCACAGATACGCAGTATTTT. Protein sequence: CAISELAAGTSTDTQYF.

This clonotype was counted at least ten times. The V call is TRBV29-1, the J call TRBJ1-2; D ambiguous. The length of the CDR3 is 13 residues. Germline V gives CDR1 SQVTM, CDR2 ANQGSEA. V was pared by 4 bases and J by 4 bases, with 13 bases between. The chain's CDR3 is CSVGAANSYGYTF. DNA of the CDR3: TGCAGCGTTGGGGCGGCGAATTCCTATGGCTACACCTTC.

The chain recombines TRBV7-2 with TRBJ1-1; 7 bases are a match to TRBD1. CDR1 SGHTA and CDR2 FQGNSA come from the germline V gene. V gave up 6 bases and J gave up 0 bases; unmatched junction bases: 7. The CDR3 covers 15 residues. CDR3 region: CASRPQGQLNTEAFF. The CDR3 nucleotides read TGTGCCAGCAGACCGCAGGGACAGCTGAACACTGAAGCTTTCTTT.

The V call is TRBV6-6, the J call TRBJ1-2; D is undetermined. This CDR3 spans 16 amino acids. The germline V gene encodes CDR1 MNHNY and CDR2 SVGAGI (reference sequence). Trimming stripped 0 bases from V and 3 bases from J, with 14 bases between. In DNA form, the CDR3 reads TGTGCCAGCAGTTACTCGAAATACGGAATTGACTATGGCTACACCTTC. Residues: CASSYSKYGIDYGYTF.

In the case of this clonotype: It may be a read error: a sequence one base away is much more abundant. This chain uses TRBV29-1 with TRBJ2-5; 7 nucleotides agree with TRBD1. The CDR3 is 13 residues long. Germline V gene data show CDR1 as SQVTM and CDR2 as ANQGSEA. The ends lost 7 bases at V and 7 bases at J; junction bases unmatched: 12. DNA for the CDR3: TGCAGCGCGGCCTCCGACAGGGCAGGGACCCAGTACTTC. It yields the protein CSAASDRAGTQYF.